One and the same sample provided the 32 T cell receptor beta chains below, sequenced in a study of T cell changes during pregnancy in multiple sclerosis. The method was immunoSEQ multiplex PCR; TCRdb's version includes in-frame clones alone and lacks a portion of them. The sample has about 20,000 clones, approximately 90% seen once. The source was CD8+ T cells from peripheral blood mononuclear cells, collected in the second trimester of pregnancy. Receptors were obtained from a female donor in good health, enrolled as a control in a pregnancy study.

The chain joins TRBV28 to TRBJ2-7, with TRBD2 matching 13 bases. V shed 3 bases, J shed 6 bases, and the junction held 5 bases outside the gene matches. CDR1 is MDHEN and CDR2 is SYDVKM in the germline V gene. The CDR3 is 15 amino acids. The chain's CDR3 is CASSLWTSGSSEQYF. Here the CDR3 DNA reads TGTGCCAGCAGTTTGTGGACTAGCGGGAGTAGCGAGCAGTACTTC.

This chain uses TRBV15 with TRBJ2-6, with D tentatively TRBD1 (6 bases). The V end lost 5 bases, the J end lost 0 bases, and 17 bases lay between the germline ends. The CDR3 length is 18 residues. The germline V gene encodes CDR1 LNHNV and CDR2 YYDKDF (reference sequence). The CDR3 DNA reads TGTGCCACCAGCGGCCTACAGGACAGTAGCTCTGGGGCCAACGTCCTGACTTTC. Translated, it gives CATSGLQDSSSGANVLTF.

The V call is TRBV2, the J call TRBJ1-4, with D tentatively TRBD1 (6 bases). The CDR3 contains 15 residues. Germline-derived CDR1 and CDR2 are SNHLY and FYNNEI. Trimming stripped 11 bases from V and 0 bases from J, with 16 bases between. The CDR3 here is CAGKQGKSTNEKLFF. The CDR3 nucleotides are TGTGCCGGAAAACAGGGAAAGTCAACTAATGAAAAACTGTTTTTT.

This clone is judged medium-sized (0.01 to 0.1%). The rearrangement joins TRBV7-9 to TRBJ2-2, with a tentative D call TRBD1 (5 bases). Deletions cut 5 bases from V and 1 base from J, with 11 bases between. The CDR3 runs to 15 residues. Germline CDR1 is SEHNR and CDR2 is FQNEAQ (reference sequence). CDR3 protein: CASSLPTENTGELFF. The CDR3 coding sequence is TGTGCCAGCAGCCTACCGACAGAGAACACCGGGGAGCTGTTTTTT. The full variable domain, its missing parts supplied by reference TRBV7-9 and TRBJ2-2, is DTGVSQNPRHKITKRGQNVTFRCDPISEHNRLYWYRQTLGQGPEFLTYFQNEAQLEKSRLLSDRFSAERPKGSFSTLEIQRTEQGDSAMYLCASSLPTENTGELFFGEGSRLTVL.

In the case of this clone: Since a much larger clone is just one base distant, this may be a read error. The V call is TRBV6-4, the J call TRBJ2-6, with D hard to call. The length of the CDR3 is 14 residues. Germline V gene sequence: CDR1 MRHNA, CDR2 SNTAGT. V was pared by 4 bases and J by 0 bases, with 4 bases between. CDR3 region: CASSVDSGANVLTF. The DNA for the CDR3 is TGTGCCAGCAGTGTAGACTCTGGGGCCAACGTCCTGACTTTC.

Here the CDR3 reads CASSRWDRGSEQYF. For the CDR3, the DNA is TGTGCCAGCAGCAGATGGGACAGGGGAAGCGAGCAGTACTTC. The chain combines TRBV7-9 with TRBJ2-7; 10 bases align to TRBD1. The CDR3 runs to 14 residues. Germline CDR1 and CDR2: SEHNR and FQNEAQ (reference sequence). V trimming: 5 bases; J trimming: 6 bases; junction bases outside the gene matches: 7.

V gene TRBV4-2 combines with J gene TRBJ2-2; D may be TRBD2 (6 bases). V dropped 4 bases and J dropped 1 base, with 7 bases sitting between them. Looked up from germline, CDR1 is LGHNA and CDR2 is YNFKEQ. This CDR3 spans 14 amino acids. The CDR3 DNA reads TGTGCCAGCAGCCGACTAGAGAACACCGGGGAGCTGTTTTTT. The encoded protein is CASSRLENTGELFF.

The chain recombines TRBV7-9 with TRBJ2-3, with a possible D match to TRBD2 (6 bases). The germline V and J ends were trimmed by 2 bases and 2 bases, with 11 bases remaining between them. The CDR3 extends over 15 amino acids. CDR1 SEHNR and CDR2 FQNEAQ come from the germline V gene (reference sequence). As DNA, the CDR3 is TGTGCCAGCAGCTTATTGCGGGGATTCACAGATACGCAGTATTTT. Encoded protein: CASSLLRGFTDTQYF. Drawing the rest from reference TRBV7-9 and TRBJ2-3, the complete variable domain is DTGVSQNPRHKITKRGQNVTFRCDPISEHNRLYWYRQTLGQGPEFLTYFQNEAQLEKSRLLSDRFSAERPKGSFSTLEIQRTEQGDSAMYLCASSLLRGFTDTQYFGPGTRLTVL.

This clone was recorded once. V and J are TRBV6-1 and TRBJ2-2, with TRBD1 matching 7 bases. CDR3 size: 14 residues. Germline CDR1 reads MNHNS; CDR2 reads SASEGT. V trimming: 7 bases; J trimming: 3 bases; junction bases outside the gene matches: 5. This CDR3 reads CASTPGGDTGELFF. The CDR3 nucleotides are TGTGCCAGCACCCCAGGGGGAGACACCGGGGAGCTGTTTTTT.

This rearrangement joins TRBV29-1 to TRBJ1-2; a weak D match, TRBD1 (5 bases). The CDR3 totals 11 residues. The germline V gene has CDR1 SQVTM and CDR2 ANQGSEA. V dropped 6 bases and J dropped 7 bases, with 12 bases sitting between them. CDR3 region: CSVLKRGGYTF. In nucleotides, the CDR3 is TGCAGCGTCCTGAAAAGGGGTGGCTACACCTTC.

The chain recombines TRBV5-1 with TRBJ2-3; 11 bases map to TRBD2. Germline loops: CDR1 SGHRS, CDR2 YFSETQ. This CDR3 spans 16 amino acids. V was clipped by 4 bases and J by 2 bases; unmatched bases: 6. Here the CDR3 DNA reads TGCGCCAGCAGCCCCGGGACTAGCGGCTACACAGATACGCAGTATTTT. Protein sequence: CASSPGTSGYTDTQYF.

The CDR3 loop reads CASSPLGGSGNTIYF. The DNA of the CDR3 is TGTGCCAGCAGCCCTTTGGGGGGCTCTGGAAACACCATATATTTT. The genes are TRBV6-5 and TRBJ1-3, with a possible D match to TRBD1 (5 bases). The germline V gene encodes CDR1 MNHEY and CDR2 SVGAGI. The CDR3 runs to 15 residues. V lost 6 bases, J lost 0 bases, and 12 bases lay in between.

This clone was observed a single time. This chain joins TRBV4-2 and TRBJ2-7; 7 bases are shared with TRBD1. The trim removed 5 bases at V and 5 bases at J, leaving 3 bases unmatched. The CDR3 sequence is 12 residues long. Germline values: CDR1 LGHNA, CDR2 YNFKEQ. Written as DNA, the CDR3 is TGTGCCAGCAGCACAGGGGAAGACGAGCAGTACTTC. This translates into CASSTGEDEQYF.

The gene calls are TRBV9 and TRBJ1-4; 8 nucleotides match TRBD1. V shed 4 bases and J 4 bases; nucleotides not matched to a gene: 6. Germline V gene data show CDR1 as SGDLS and CDR2 as YYNGEE. This CDR3 is 15 amino acids long. CDR3 region: CASSSLGQVNEKLFF. The CDR3, as DNA: TGTGCCAGCAGCTCTCTGGGACAGGTTAATGAAAAACTGTTTTTT.

V gene TRBV11-2 combines with J gene TRBJ1-5; D gene ambiguous. The CDR3 covers 14 residues. Germline CDR1 reads SGHAT; CDR2 reads FQNNGV. The ends were cut back, 0 bases at V and 6 bases at J, with 9 bases in the middle. CDR3 amino acids: CASSLEAFGQPQHF. The CDR3 DNA sequence: TGTGCCAGCAGCTTAGAAGCTTTTGGTCAGCCCCAGCATTTT.

The J gene is TRBJ2-7, the V gene TRBV10-3; 12 bases are shared with TRBD1. After removal of 2 bases from V and 7 bases from J, the junction contained 6 bases not matched to a gene. Germline CDR1 and CDR2: ENHRY and SYGVKD. CDR3 size: 15 residues. CDR3 amino acids: CAISETGTGGFEQYF. DNA of the CDR3: TGTGCCATCAGTGAGACAGGGACAGGGGGCTTTGAGCAGTACTTC.

This chain links TRBV19 with TRBJ2-1, with TRBD2 matching 7 bases. CDR3 length: 15 residues. Germline CDR1 is LNHDA and CDR2 is SQIVND (reference sequence). V dropped 6 bases and J dropped 1; count of bases not matched to a gene: 6. The CDR3 protein is CASRVGGPSYNEQFF. The DNA for the CDR3 is TGTGCCAGTAGGGTGGGAGGGCCTTCCTACAATGAGCAGTTCTTC. Complete variable domain (other parts from reference TRBV19 and TRBJ2-1): DGGITQSPKYLFRKEGQNVTLSCEQNLNHDAMYWYRQDPGQGLRLIYYSQIVNDFQKGDIAEGYSVSREKKESFPLTVTSAQKNPTAFYLCASRVGGPSYNEQFFGPGTRLTVL.

The chain has TRBV6-1 and TRBJ2-3, with 8 bases identical to TRBD2. Trimming removed 10 bases from V and 6 bases from J; junction bases left unmatched: 15. The CDR3 is 15 amino acids. The V gene's germline CDR1 is MNHNS and CDR2 SASEGT. The CDR3 coding sequence is TGTGCCACTACCTCGGGGGGGGGCGTAGGGGATACGCAGTATTTT. Amino acids: CATTSGGGVGDTQYF.

Of note for this clone: The junction departs from germline at one end; a sequencing error may be responsible. The rearrangement links TRBV7-7 to TRBJ2-1; 7 nucleotides align to TRBD2. The CDR3 totals 14 residues. Germline lookup yields CDR1 SSHAT and CDR2 FNYEAQ (reference sequence). CDR3 amino acids: CASSLVSGDNEQFF. The CDR3 region has the DNA TGTGCTAGCAGCTTAGTGAGCGGGGACAATGAGCAGTTCTTC.

The chain joins TRBV6-1 to TRBJ2-3; 9 positions agree with TRBD2. CDR3 length: 15 residues. Germline V gene sequence: CDR1 MNHNS, CDR2 SASEGT. V shed 2 bases, J shed 4 bases, and the junction held 4 bases outside the gene matches. CDR3 DNA: TGTGCCAGCAGTGAAACGGCGGGAGGGCCAGATACGCAGTATTTT. Its translation is CASSETAGGPDTQYF.

This chain uses TRBV4-3 with TRBJ2-3; 10 nucleotides line up with TRBD2. V lost 0 bases, J lost 6 bases, and 9 bases stayed unmatched. The CDR3 is 17 residues long. Germline V lookup: CDR1 LGHNA, CDR2 YSLEER. The CDR3 coding sequence is TGCGCCAGCAGCCAAGATCTAGCGGGAGAGGGGTTTGATACGCAGTATTTT. Residues: CASSQDLAGEGFDTQYF.

The chain combines TRBV7-2 with TRBJ2-3, with TRBD2 matching 9 bases. Germline CDR1 and CDR2: SGHTA and FQGNSA. This CDR3 has 15 residues. Trimming took 5 bases from V and 1 from J; bases not matched to a gene: 4. The CDR3 reads CASSLASGGTDTQYF. CDR3 in DNA: TGTGCCAGCAGCCTCGCTAGCGGGGGCACAGATACGCAGTATTTT. Combining the CDR3 with reference TRBV7-2 and TRBJ2-3 gives the whole variable domain GAGVSQSPSNKVTEKGKDVELRCDPISGHTALYWYRQSLGQGLEFLIYFQGNSAPDKSGLPSDRFSAERTGGSVSTLTIQRTQQEDSAVYLCASSLASGGTDTQYFGPGTRLTVL.

This chain uses TRBV6-1 with TRBJ2-1; the D gene is possibly TRBD1 (6 bases). The CDR3 totals 15 residues. V lost 1 base and J 7 bases, leaving 14 bases between the germline ends. The germline gives CDR1 MNHNS, CDR2 SASEGT. This CDR3 is CASSEGDTGANEQFF. The DNA of the CDR3 is TGTGCCAGCAGTGAAGGGGACACCGGCGCGAATGAGCAGTTCTTC.

J is TRBJ2-3 and V is TRBV7-9; 8 nucleotides agree with TRBD1. V lost 0 bases to trimming and J lost 2 bases; unmatched junction nucleotides: 4. Germline CDR1 reads SEHNR; CDR2 reads FQNEAQ (reference sequence). The CDR3 extends over 16 amino acids. The CDR3: CASSLADREYTDTQYF. The CDR3 nucleotides are TGTGCCAGCAGCTTAGCGGACAGGGAATACACAGATACGCAGTATTTT. Using reference TRBV7-9 and TRBJ2-3 for the parts outside the CDR3, the full variable domain is DTGVSQNPRHKITKRGQNVTFRCDPISEHNRLYWYRQTLGQGPEFLTYFQNEAQLEKSRLLSDRFSAERPKGSFSTLEIQRTEQGDSAMYLCASSLADREYTDTQYFGPGTRLTVL.

The CDR3 region is CASSKGQVKYTGELFF. The CDR3 region has the DNA TGTGCCAGCAGCAAGGGACAGGTAAAGTACACCGGGGAGCTGTTTTTT. This rearrangement joins TRBV21-1 to TRBJ2-2; the D call TRBD1 from the table was never checked on the DNA. TRBV21-1 is a documented pseudogene. The CDR3 is made up of 16 amino acids.

This chain joins TRBV6-1 and TRBJ2-1, with a possible D match to TRBD2 (5 bases). There are 14 residues in the CDR3. V lost 7 bases, J lost 9 bases, and 19 bases lay in between. Germline V lookup: CDR1 MNHNS, CDR2 SASEGT. This CDR3 is CASTERPGEGEQFF. As DNA, the CDR3 is TGTGCCAGCACCGAGCGGCCAGGCGAGGGTGAGCAGTTCTTC.

The rearrangement links TRBV2 to TRBJ2-1; D uncertain. The ends were cut back, 5 bases at V and 5 bases at J, with 16 bases in the middle. CDR1 and CDR2 (germline): SNHLY, FYNNEI. This CDR3 region has 15 residues. CDR3 loop: CASSKVGPEDNEQFF. CDR3 sequence (DNA): TGTGCCAGCAGTAAGGTAGGTCCCGAGGACAATGAGCAGTTCTTC.

The genes are TRBV7-8 and TRBJ2-4; TRBD1 matches 7 bases. With 5 bases clipped from V and 6 bases from J, the junction kept 10 bases outside the gene matches. Germline V CDR1 and CDR2: SGHVS, FQNEAQ. This CDR3 comprises 15 residues. Here the CDR3 reads CASSPRQGPSNIQYF. Written as DNA, the CDR3 is TGTGCCAGCAGCCCCCGACAGGGACCCTCAAACATTCAGTACTTC.

The chain recombines TRBV27 with TRBJ1-1; the D gene is possibly TRBD1 (5 bases). Germline values: CDR1 MNHEY, CDR2 SMNVEV (reference sequence). The CDR3 loop spans 14 amino acids. Deletions cut 5 bases from V and 4 bases from J, with 14 bases between. The CDR3 DNA follows: TGTGCCAGCAGTGTTATCAGGGAGGGCACTGAAGCTTTCTTT. This sequence encodes CASSVIREGTEAFF.

The chain uses TRBV30 and TRBJ1-1, with 11 bases matching TRBD1. Trimming took 7 bases from V and 5 from J; bases not matched to a gene: 6. The CDR3 covers 13 residues. Germline CDR1 GTSNPN, CDR2 SVGIG (reference sequence). The CDR3 DNA is TGTGCCTCAGGACAGGGGGCGCGAACTGAAGCTTTCTTT. This translates into CASGQGARTEAFF.

The chain links TRBV6-6 to TRBJ1-4, with a possible D match to TRBD1 (6 bases). The germline V gene encodes CDR1 MNHNY and CDR2 SVGAGI (reference sequence). The CDR3 length is 16 residues. V was pared by 6 bases and J by 7 bases, with 21 bases between. CDR3 sequence (DNA): TGTGCCAGCAGCTATACAGGGCCGGATAATAGTGAAAAACTGTTTTTT. Encoded protein: CASSYTGPDNSEKLFF.

The V call is TRBV13, the J call TRBJ2-1; 10 bases map to TRBD1. V trimming: 5 bases; J trimming: 9 bases; junction bases outside the gene matches: 7. The CDR3 extends over 14 amino acids. CDR1 is PRHDT, CDR2 FYEKMQ, per germline (reference sequence). CDR3 loop: CASSQDRGRGEQFF. The CDR3, as DNA: TGTGCCAGCAGCCAAGACAGGGGGCGCGGTGAGCAGTTCTTC.